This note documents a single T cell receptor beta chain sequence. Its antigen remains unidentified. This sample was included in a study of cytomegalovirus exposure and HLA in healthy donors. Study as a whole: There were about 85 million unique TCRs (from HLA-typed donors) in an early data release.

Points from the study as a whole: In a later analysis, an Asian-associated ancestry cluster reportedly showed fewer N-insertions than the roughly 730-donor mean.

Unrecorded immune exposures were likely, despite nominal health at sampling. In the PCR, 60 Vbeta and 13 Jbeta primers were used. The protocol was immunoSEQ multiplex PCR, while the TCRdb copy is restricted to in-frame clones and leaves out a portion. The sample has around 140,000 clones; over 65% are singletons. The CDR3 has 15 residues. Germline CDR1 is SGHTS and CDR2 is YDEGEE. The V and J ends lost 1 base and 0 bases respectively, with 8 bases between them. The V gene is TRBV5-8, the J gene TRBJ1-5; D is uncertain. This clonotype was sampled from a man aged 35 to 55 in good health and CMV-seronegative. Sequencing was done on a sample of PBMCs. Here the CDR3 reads CASSLLRVSNQPQHF. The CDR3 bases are TGTGCCAGCAGCTTGTTGCGGGTTAGCAATCAGCCCCAGCATTTT.